Listed here are 11 T cell receptor beta chains from one sample, sequenced in a study of cytomegalovirus exposure and HLA in healthy donors (TCRdb year 2017). Libraries were made using the immunoSEQ multiplex PCR assay. For the multiplex PCR, a mixture combining 60 forward primers for TCR Vbeta segments and 13 reverse primers for TCR Jbeta segments was used. The immuneACCESS repertoire file appears here via TCRdb, limited to in-frame rearrangements. These files lack a portion of the clones; in checked studies, under half of the deficit traces to unresolved V genes, and the cause of the others is not known. Present in this sample are some 97,000 clones, around 80% of which were seen just once. 1.2% of the sample goes to the ten largest clones. The sample comprised PBMCs. The receptors shown here come from a woman in her late teens or twenties in good health and CMV-seronegative.

The chain combines TRBV15 with TRBJ2-6; 10 positions match TRBD2. Germline V gives CDR1 LNHNV, CDR2 YYDKDF (reference sequence). V lost 5 bases, J lost 0 bases, and 7 bases stayed unmatched. The CDR3 runs 18 residues. CDR3 DNA sequence: TGTGCCACCAGCTCCTGGACTAGCGGATTCTCTGGGGCCAACGTCCTGACTTTC. Protein product: CATSSWTSGFSGANVLTF.

V gene TRBV4-2 combines with J gene TRBJ1-3; D remains ambiguous. Trimming shortened V by 4 bases and J by 2 bases, and 24 bases separated the two germline ends. Looked up from germline, CDR1 is LGHNA and CDR2 is YNFKEQ. The CDR3 is made up of 19 amino acids. Here the CDR3 reads CASSPSSGSGSITGNTIYF. CDR3 DNA sequence: TGTGCCAGCAGCCCGAGCTCTGGATCGGGGTCAATTACTGGAAACACCATATATTTT.

The count of this clone is one. The chain couples TRBV19 to TRBJ1-5; the D is unclear. The CDR3 has 15 amino acids. The germline V and J ends were trimmed by 6 bases and 0 bases, with 12 bases remaining between them. The germline V gene encodes CDR1 LNHDA and CDR2 SQIVND (reference sequence). The CDR3 DNA reads as TGTGCCAGTAGACGAGGAGCTTATAGCAATCAGCCCCAGCATTTT. It yields the protein CASRRGAYSNQPQHF.

The chain links TRBV5-8 to TRBJ2-7; D not resolved. Trimming stripped 3 bases from V and 1 base from J, with 17 bases between. Per the germline V gene, CDR1 is SGHTS and CDR2 is YDEGEE. The CDR3 runs to 16 residues. DNA for the CDR3: TGTGCCAGCAGCTCACCGGGTTCCTTATTTTCCTACGAGCAGTACTTC. It specifies CASSSPGSLFSYEQYF.

This chain uses TRBV7-6 with TRBJ2-5; unclear D gene. This CDR3 contains 14 residues. Trimming took off 0 bases at V and 2 bases at J, with 7 bases between the two ends. Germline loops: CDR1 SGHVS, CDR2 FNYEAQ. The CDR3 region has the DNA TGTGCCAGCAGCTTAGCGATCAGGCAAGAGACCCAGTACTTC. It is translated as CASSLAIRQETQYF.

The V and J genes are TRBV10-3 and TRBJ2-1, with D unresolved. Germline V gene lookup returns CDR1 ENHRY and CDR2 SYGVKD. V was trimmed by 3 bases and J by 4 bases, leaving 7 bases between them. This CDR3 region has 13 residues. The CDR3 region has the DNA TGTGCCATCAGTGACTCGAGATACAATGAGCAGTTCTTC. Translating gives CAISDSRYNEQFF.

The chain combines TRBV10-2 with TRBJ2-1; D perhaps matches TRBD1 (7 bases). V was shortened by 6 bases and J by 5 bases, with 11 bases between the two germline ends. Germline V lookup: CDR1 WSHSY, CDR2 SAAADI. The CDR3 runs 13 residues. The CDR3 region has the DNA TGCGCCAGCAGGCGGGACAGAAACAATGAGCAGTTCTTC. It encodes CASRRDRNNEQFF.

The chain carries TRBV14 and TRBJ2-5; no clear D gene. This CDR3 has 16 amino acids. V gave up 1 base and J gave up 0 bases, with 12 bases separating them. Germline CDR1 SGHDN, CDR2 FVKESK. The DNA of the CDR3 is TGTGCCAGCAGCCAAGCTAGGCTCCGGGACCAAGAGACCCAGTACTTC. It is translated as CASSQARLRDQETQYF. Full variable domain (remainder filled in from reference TRBV14 and TRBJ2-5): EAGVTQFPSHSVIEKGQTVTLRCDPISGHDNLYWYRRVMGKEIKFLLHFVKESKQDESGMPNNRFLAERTGGTYSTLKVQPAELEDSGVYFCASSQARLRDQETQYFGPGTRLLVL.

The rearrangement uses TRBV4-2 and TRBJ1-2; 7 positions agree with TRBD1. From germline, CDR1 is LGHNA and CDR2 YNFKEQ. The V segment lost 0 bases and the J segment 10 bases; nucleotides outside the gene matches: 5. This CDR3 is 13 amino acids long. This CDR3 is CASSQEQGRDYTF. The CDR3 region has the DNA TGTGCCAGCAGCCAAGAACAGGGGAGAGACTACACCTTC.

The gene calls are TRBV6-1 and TRBJ2-5; D is unclear. Germline loops: CDR1 MNHNS, CDR2 SASEGT. V shed 4 bases and J shed 4 bases, with 13 bases lying between them. This CDR3 has 14 amino acids. CDR3 DNA sequence: TGTGCCAGCAGTGCCTTATACTTTTCAGAGACCCAGTACTTC. This translates into CASSALYFSETQYF.

V is TRBV6-5 and J is TRBJ1-5, with D possibly matching TRBD1 (6 bases). This CDR3 region has 14 residues. CDR1 and CDR2 (germline): MNHEY, SVGAGI. The germline V and J ends were trimmed by 4 bases and 4 bases, with 11 bases remaining between them. The CDR3 sequence is CASSFSRGNQPQHF. In nucleotides, the CDR3 is TGTGCCAGCAGTTTCTCCAGGGGAAATCAGCCCCAGCATTTT.